The 8 T cell receptor beta chains below were found in one sample sequenced in a study of a mutant IDH1 vaccine in newly diagnosed glioma. Their cognate antigens are unknown. The time point here: week 47, end of study. In every dose of vaccine, 300 ug of mutant IDH1 20-mer peptide was given alongside topical imiquimod. The table came from immunoSEQ multiplex PCR; TCRdb's copy has only in-frame clones and leaves some out. This table has tens of thousands of clones, approximately 89% appearing once. The sample in question was PBMCs, obtained from a glioma patient whose treatment included an IDH1 peptide vaccine. These receptors all come from a woman in her forties or fifties with glioma.

The J gene is TRBJ1-3, the V gene TRBV11-2; D perhaps matches TRBD1 (5 bases). The ends were cut back, 1 base at V and 3 bases at J, with 16 bases in the middle. The germline CDR1 and CDR2 sequences are SGHAT and FQNNGV. The CDR3 contains 17 residues. The CDR3 protein is CASSLVPGLGFGNTIYF. In nucleotides, the CDR3 is TGTGCCAGCAGCTTAGTTCCAGGGTTGGGATTTGGAAACACCATATATTTT.

This chain joins TRBV6-1 and TRBJ2-3, with D maybe TRBD2 (6 bases). Trimming stripped 0 bases from V and 2 bases from J, with 18 bases between. CDR1 and CDR2 (germline): MNHNS, SASEGT. The CDR3 totals 18 residues. The CDR3 DNA reads as TGTGCCAGCAGTGAAGCGCTTATCGGGAGTTCGGTCACAGATACGCAGTATTTT. Translating it yields CASSEALIGSSVTDTQYF.

Concerning this clone: Germline is not matched at one junction end, which may reflect a read error. The rearrangement uses TRBV7-6 and TRBJ2-3; 7 nucleotides match TRBD1. The CDR3 is 14 amino acids. Germline V gives CDR1 SGHVS, CDR2 FNYEAQ. For the CDR3, the DNA is TGTGCCAGCAGCTTAGGACAGGGCACGGATACGCAGTATTTT. Translating it yields CASSLGQGTDTQYF.

CDR3 protein: CASKILASYNEQFF. In DNA form, the CDR3 reads TGTGCCAGTAAGATTCTAGCTTCGTACAATGAGCAGTTCTTC. V usage is TRBV19 and J usage is TRBJ2-1, with a weak D call TRBD2 (5 bases). Germline CDR1 reads LNHDA; CDR2 reads SQIVND (reference sequence). V gave up 7 bases and J gave up 4 bases, with 14 bases separating them. The CDR3 is made up of 14 amino acids.

This clone was picked up a small number of times. J is TRBJ2-7 and V is TRBV4-1; D gene unclear. The CDR3 totals 13 residues. Per germline, CDR1 MGHRA and CDR2 YSYEKL. V shed 3 bases and J shed 0 bases, with 6 bases lying between them. The CDR3 DNA reads as TGCGCCAGCAGCCACTCCAGCTCCTACGAGCAGTACTTC. Translated: CASSHSSSYEQYF.

Here the CDR3 DNA reads TGTGCCAGCAAGCCGAGCATCTCCTACAATGAGCAGTTCTTC. Translating it yields CASKPSISYNEQFF. The chain joins TRBV2 to TRBJ2-1; D unclear. Germline loops: CDR1 SNHLY, CDR2 FYNNEI. Trimming removed 7 bases from V and 0 bases from J, with 10 bases in between. The CDR3 covers 14 residues.

The CDR3 reads CASSTGPTANTEAFF. In DNA, the CDR3 is TGCGCCAGCAGCACTGGACCGACAGCAAACACTGAAGCTTTCTTT. The chain recombines TRBV5-1 with TRBJ1-1; D is perhaps TRBD1 (5 bases). There are 15 residues in the CDR3. CDR1 is SGHRS, CDR2 YFSETQ, per germline. V lost 4 bases, J lost 2 bases, and 15 bases lay in between.

The gene calls are TRBV14 and TRBJ1-2; D may be TRBD1 (5 bases). The germline V gene encodes CDR1 SGHDN and CDR2 FVKESK. The CDR3 contains 12 residues. The V end was cut by 4 bases, the J end by 5 bases, with 8 bases between. Written as DNA, the CDR3 is TGTGCCAGCAGCCTGGGACTATATGGCTACACCTTC. Encoded protein: CASSLGLYGYTF.